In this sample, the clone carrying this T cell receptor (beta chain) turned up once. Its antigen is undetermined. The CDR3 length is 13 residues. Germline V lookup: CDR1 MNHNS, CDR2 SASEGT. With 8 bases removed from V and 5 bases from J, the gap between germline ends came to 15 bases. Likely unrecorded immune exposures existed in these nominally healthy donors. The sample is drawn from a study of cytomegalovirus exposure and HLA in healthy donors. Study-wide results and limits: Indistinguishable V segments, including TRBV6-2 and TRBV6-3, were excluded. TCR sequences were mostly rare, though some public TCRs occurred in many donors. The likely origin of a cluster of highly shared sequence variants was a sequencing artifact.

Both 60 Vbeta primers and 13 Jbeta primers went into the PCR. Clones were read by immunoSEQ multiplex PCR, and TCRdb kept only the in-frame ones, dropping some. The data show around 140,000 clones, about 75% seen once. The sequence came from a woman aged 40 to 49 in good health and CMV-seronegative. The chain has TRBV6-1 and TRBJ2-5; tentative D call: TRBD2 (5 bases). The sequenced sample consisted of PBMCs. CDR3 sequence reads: CASGKGARETQYF. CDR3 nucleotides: TGTGCCAGCGGCAAGGGAGCCCGGGAGACCCAGTACTTC.